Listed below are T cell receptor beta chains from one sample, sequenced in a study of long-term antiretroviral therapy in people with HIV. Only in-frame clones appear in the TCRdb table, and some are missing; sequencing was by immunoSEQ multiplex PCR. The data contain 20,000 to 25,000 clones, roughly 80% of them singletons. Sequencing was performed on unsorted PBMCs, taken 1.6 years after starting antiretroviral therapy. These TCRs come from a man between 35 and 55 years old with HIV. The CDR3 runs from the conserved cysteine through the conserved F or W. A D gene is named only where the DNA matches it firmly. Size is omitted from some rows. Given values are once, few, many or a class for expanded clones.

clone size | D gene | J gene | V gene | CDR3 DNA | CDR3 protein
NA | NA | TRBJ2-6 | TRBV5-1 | TGCGCCAGCAGCTTCGCTGGACCTGGGGCCAACGTCCTGACTTTC | CASSFAGPGANVLTF
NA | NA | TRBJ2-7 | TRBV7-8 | TGTGCCAGCAGCTTAGCGGGAGGAACCTACGAGCAGTACTTC | CASSLAGGTYEQYF
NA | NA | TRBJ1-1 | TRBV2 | TGTGCCAGCAGTGTCCTGCGGGCAGGGGTGGTAGACACTGAAGCTTTCTTT | CASSVLRAGVVDTEAFF
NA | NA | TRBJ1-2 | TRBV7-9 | TGTGCCACAGGACAGACGAACTATGGCTACACCTTC | CATGQTNYGYTF
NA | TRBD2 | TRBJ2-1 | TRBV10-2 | TGCGCCAGCAGTGACCTAGCGGGGGGGCGCAATGAGCAGTTCTTC | CASSDLAGGRNEQFF
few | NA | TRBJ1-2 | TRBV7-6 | TGTGCCAGCAGCTTCCAGGACGGCTATGGCTACACCTTC | CASSFQDGYGYTF
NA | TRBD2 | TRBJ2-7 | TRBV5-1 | TGCGCCAGCAGCCCAACGGGACTAGAAAGGGAGCAGTACTTC | CASSPTGLEREQYF
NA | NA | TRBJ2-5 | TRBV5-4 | TGTGCCAGCAGCTTGGGCTCCCCCGGGGCCCAGTACTTC | CASSLGSPGAQYF
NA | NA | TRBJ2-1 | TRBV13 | TGTGCCAGCAGCTCCGGGATCTCACCCGACAATGAGCAGTTCTTC | CASSSGISPDNEQFF
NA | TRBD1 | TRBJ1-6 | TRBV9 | TGTGCCAGCAGCGTAGGTGTCAGGGGGTCTCCAAATTCACCCCTCCACTTT | CASSVGVRGSPNSPLHF
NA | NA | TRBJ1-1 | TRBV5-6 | TGTGCCAGCAGCTTCGAAATCACTGAAGCTTTCTTT | CASSFEITEAFF
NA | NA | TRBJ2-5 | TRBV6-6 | TGTGCCAGCAGAGAGGGGGTGGCCGAGGAGACCCAGTACTTC | CASREGVAEETQYF
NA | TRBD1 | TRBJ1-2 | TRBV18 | TGTGCCAGCTCACCACTGATGGGACAGGCCTATGGCTACACCTTC | CASSPLMGQAYGYTF
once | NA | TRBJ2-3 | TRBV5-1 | TGCGCCAGCAGCTTGGGCGGCTTTTCCACAGATACGCAGTATTTT | CASSLGGFSTDTQYF
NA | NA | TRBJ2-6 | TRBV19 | TGTGCCAGTAGAGATCATTACGCCTCTGGGGCCAACGTCCTGACTTTC | CASRDHYASGANVLTF
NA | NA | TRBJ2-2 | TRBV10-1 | TGCGCCAGCAGTTCTAGCTTCAACACCGGGGAGCTGTTTTTT | CASSSSFNTGELFF
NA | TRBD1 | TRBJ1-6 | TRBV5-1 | TGCGCCAGCAGCTTGGGTAGGACAGGGGATAATTCACCCCTCCACTTT | CASSLGRTGDNSPLHF
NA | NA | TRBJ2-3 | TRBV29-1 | TGCAGCGTTGACGAAAGTTACACAGATACGCAGTATTTT | CSVDESYTDTQYF
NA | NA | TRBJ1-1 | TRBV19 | TGTGCCAGTACACCTGGGGGGGGGAAGGCTTTCTTT | CASTPGGGKAFF
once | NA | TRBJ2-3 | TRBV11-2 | TGTGCCAGCAGCTTAGTTGGACAGAGCACAGATACGCAGTATTTT | CASSLVGQSTDTQYF
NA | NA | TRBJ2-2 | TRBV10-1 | TGCGCCAGCAGTGGAATCCCCGCCACCGGGGAGCTGTTTTTT | CASSGIPATGELFF
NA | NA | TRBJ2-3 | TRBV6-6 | TGTGCCAGCGCTAGGGACCTCACAGATACGCAGTATTTT | CASARDLTDTQYF
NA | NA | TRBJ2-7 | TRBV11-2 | TGTGCCAGCAGCGGAGGTGGTTCCTACGAGCAGTACTTC | CASSGGGSYEQYF
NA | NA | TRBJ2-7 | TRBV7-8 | TGTGCCAGCAGCGCCGGGGGACAGACCTACGAGCAGTACTTC | CASSAGGQTYEQYF
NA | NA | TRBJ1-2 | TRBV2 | TGTGCCAGCAGTTACCGACCGGGTACCGTAGACTATGGCTACACCTTC | CASSYRPGTVDYGYTF
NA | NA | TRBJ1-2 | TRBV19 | TGTGCCAGTAGTATAGATAGTGGGCTTAACTATGGCTACACCTTC | CASSIDSGLNYGYTF
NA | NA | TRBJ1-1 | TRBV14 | TGTGCCAGCAGCCAAGTCCCGAGGACTGAAGCTTTCTTT | CASSQVPRTEAFF